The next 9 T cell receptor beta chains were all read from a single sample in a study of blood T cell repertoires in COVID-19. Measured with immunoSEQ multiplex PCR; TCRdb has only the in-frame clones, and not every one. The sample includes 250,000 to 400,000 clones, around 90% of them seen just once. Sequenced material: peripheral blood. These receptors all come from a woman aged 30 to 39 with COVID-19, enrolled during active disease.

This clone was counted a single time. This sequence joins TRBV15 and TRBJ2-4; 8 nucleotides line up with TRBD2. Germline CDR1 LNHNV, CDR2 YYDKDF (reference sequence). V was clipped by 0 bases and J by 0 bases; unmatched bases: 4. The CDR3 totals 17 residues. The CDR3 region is CATSRDPLAVAKNIQYF. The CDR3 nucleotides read TGTGCCACCAGCAGAGATCCACTAGCGGTAGCCAAAAACATTCAGTACTTC.

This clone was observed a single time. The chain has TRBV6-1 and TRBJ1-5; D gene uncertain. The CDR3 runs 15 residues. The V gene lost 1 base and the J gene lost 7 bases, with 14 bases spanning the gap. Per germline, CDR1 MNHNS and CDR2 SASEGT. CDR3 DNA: TGTGCCAGCAGTGAAGAGAGGAGGGTAAGCCAGCCCCAGCATTTT. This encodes CASSEERRVSQPQHF.

The CDR3 nucleotides read TGTGCCAGCAGTTTTGGAGGTGCCCCGGGTGAAGCTTTCTTT. Its translation is CASSFGGAPGEAFF. This chain joins TRBV27 and TRBJ1-1; D is undetermined. The CDR3 is 14 residues long. V was cut by 3 bases and J by 7 bases, with 15 bases left in between. In germline, CDR1 is MNHEY, CDR2 SMNVEV (reference sequence).

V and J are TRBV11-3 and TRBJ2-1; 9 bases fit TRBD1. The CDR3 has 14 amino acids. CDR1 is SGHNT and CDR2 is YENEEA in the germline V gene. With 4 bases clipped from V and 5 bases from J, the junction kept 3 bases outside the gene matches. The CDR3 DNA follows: TGTGCCAGCAGCTCCGGGACAGGGAACAATGAGCAGTTCTTC. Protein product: CASSSGTGNNEQFF.

The CDR3 loop reads CAITGDRSDSGNTIYF. The DNA of the CDR3 is TGTGCCATCACCGGCGACAGGTCGGACTCTGGAAACACCATATATTTT. This rearrangement joins TRBV10-3 to TRBJ1-3, with TRBD1 as a possible D gene (6 bases). V lost 7 bases and J 0 bases, leaving 16 bases between the germline ends. Germline V gene data show CDR1 as ENHRY and CDR2 as SYGVKD. This CDR3 has 16 residues.

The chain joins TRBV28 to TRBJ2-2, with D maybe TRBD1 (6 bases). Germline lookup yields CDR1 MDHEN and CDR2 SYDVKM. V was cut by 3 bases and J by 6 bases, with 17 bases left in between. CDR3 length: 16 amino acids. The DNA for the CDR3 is TGTGCCAGCAGTTTGGTGGGACAAGGGTTCGCCGGGGAGCTGTTTTTT. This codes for CASSLVGQGFAGELFF. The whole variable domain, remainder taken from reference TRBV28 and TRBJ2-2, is DVKVTQSSRYLVKRTGEKVFLECVQDMDHENMFWYRQDPGLGLRLIYFSYDVKMKEKGDIPEGYSVSREKKERFSLILESASTNQTSMYLCASSLVGQGFAGELFFGEGSRLTVL.

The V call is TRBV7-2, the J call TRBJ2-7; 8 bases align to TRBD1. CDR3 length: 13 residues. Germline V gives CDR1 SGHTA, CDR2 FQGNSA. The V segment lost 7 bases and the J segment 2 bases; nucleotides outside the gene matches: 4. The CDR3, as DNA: TGTGCCAGCAACCAGGGGGCCCCCTACGAGCAGTACTTC. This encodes CASNQGAPYEQYF.

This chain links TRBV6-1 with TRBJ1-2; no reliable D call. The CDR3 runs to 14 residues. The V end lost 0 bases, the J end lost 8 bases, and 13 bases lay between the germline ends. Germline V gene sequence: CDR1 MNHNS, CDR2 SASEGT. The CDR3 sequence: CASSEALSGAGYTF. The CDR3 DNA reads TGTGCCAGCAGTGAAGCTTTGTCGGGTGCCGGCTACACCTTC.

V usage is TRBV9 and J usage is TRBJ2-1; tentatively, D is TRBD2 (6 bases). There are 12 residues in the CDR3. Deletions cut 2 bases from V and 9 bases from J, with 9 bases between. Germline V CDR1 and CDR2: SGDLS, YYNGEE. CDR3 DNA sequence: TGTGCCAGCAGCGTGGAGGGCGGTGAGCAGTTCTTC. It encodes CASSVEGGEQFF. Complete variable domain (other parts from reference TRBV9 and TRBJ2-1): DSGVTQTPKHLITATGQRVTLRCSPRSGDLSVYWYQQSLDQGLQFLIQYYNGEERAKGNILERFSAQQFPDLHSELNLSSLELGDSALYFCASSVEGGEQFFGPGTRLTVL.